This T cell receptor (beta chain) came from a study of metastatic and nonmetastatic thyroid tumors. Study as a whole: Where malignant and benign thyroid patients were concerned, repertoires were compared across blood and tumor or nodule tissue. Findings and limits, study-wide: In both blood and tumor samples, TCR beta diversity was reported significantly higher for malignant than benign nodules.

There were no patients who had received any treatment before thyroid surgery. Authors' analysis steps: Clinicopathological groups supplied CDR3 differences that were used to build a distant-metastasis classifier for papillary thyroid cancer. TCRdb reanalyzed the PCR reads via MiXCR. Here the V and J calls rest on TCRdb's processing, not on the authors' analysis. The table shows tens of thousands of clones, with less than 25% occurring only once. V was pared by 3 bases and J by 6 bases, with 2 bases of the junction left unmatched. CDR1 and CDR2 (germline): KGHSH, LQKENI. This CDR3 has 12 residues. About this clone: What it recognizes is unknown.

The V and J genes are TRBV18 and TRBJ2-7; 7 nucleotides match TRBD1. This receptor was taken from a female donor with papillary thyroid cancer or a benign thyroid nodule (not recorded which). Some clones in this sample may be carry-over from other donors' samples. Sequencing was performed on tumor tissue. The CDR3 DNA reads TGTGCCAGCTCACCTACAGGGGTCGAGCAGTACTTC. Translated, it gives CASSPTGVEQYF.